A selection of T cell receptor beta chains follows, all from one sample in a study of human thymus T cells. The assay was immunoSEQ multiplex PCR, and TCRdb's table has in-frame clones only and misses some. The sample shows some 130,000 clones, just under 95% of them seen only once. The sequencing sample was made of thymus tissue. These receptors originate from a boy younger than two with a congenital heart defect but otherwise immunologically healthy. Both conserved end residues are part of each CDR3. A D gene is named only where the DNA matches it firmly. Size tells how often a clone was seen (once, few, many) or the class of an expanded clone, and some rows leave it out.

j_gene: TRBJ1-3; v_gene: TRBV28; d_gene: .; abundance: .; CDR3aa: CASSSTGIANGNTIYF; CDR3nt: TGTGCCAGCAGTTCTACGGGGATCGCGAACGGAAACACCATATATTTT
j_gene: TRBJ2-7; v_gene: TRBV18; d_gene: TRBD1; abundance: .; CDR3aa: CASSSRTGRYEQYF; CDR3nt: TGTGCCAGCTCATCGAGGACAGGGAGGTACGAGCAGTACTTC
j_gene: TRBJ2-2; v_gene: TRBV7-2; d_gene: TRBD2; abundance: .; CDR3aa: CASRPPSGGAEAGELFF; CDR3nt: TGTGCCAGCAGACCTCCTAGCGGGGGGGCCGAAGCCGGGGAGCTGTTTTTT
j_gene: TRBJ2-7; v_gene: TRBV5-5; d_gene: .; abundance: .; CDR3aa: CASNTTPGAWAYEQYF; CDR3nt: TGTGCCAGCAACACCACCCCGGGGGCCTGGGCCTACGAGCAGTACTTC
j_gene: TRBJ2-1; v_gene: TRBV18; d_gene: TRBD2; abundance: .; CDR3aa: CASSPRGLAGGNNEQFF; CDR3nt: TGTGCCAGCTCACCACGGGGACTAGCGGGGGGGAACAATGAGCAGTTCTTC
j_gene: TRBJ1-2; v_gene: TRBV5-1; d_gene: .; abundance: .; CDR3aa: CASSLDPPDYGYTF; CDR3nt: TGCGCCAGCAGCTTGGATCCCCCAGACTATGGCTACACCTTC
j_gene: TRBJ2-3; v_gene: TRBV7-9; d_gene: TRBD2; abundance: .; CDR3aa: CASSLRGGGDDTQYF; CDR3nt: TGTGCCAGCAGCTTAAGGGGCGGGGGTGACGATACGCAGTATTTT
j_gene: TRBJ1-6; v_gene: TRBV7-2; d_gene: TRBD1; abundance: .; CDR3aa: CASSPRTGNSPLHF; CDR3nt: TGTGCCAGCAGCCCTCGGACAGGGAATTCACCCCTCCACTTT
j_gene: TRBJ2-5; v_gene: TRBV7-6; d_gene: .; abundance: .; CDR3aa: CASSPRETQYF; CDR3nt: TGTGCCAGCAGCCCGCGTGAGACCCAGTACTTC
j_gene: TRBJ2-1; v_gene: TRBV15; d_gene: .; abundance: .; CDR3aa: CATSRVGSYNEQFF; CDR3nt: TGTGCCACCAGCAGAGTGGGCTCCTACAATGAGCAGTTCTTC
j_gene: TRBJ1-6; v_gene: TRBV7-9; d_gene: .; abundance: .; CDR3aa: CASSLRGESYNSPLHF; CDR3nt: TGTGCCAGCAGCTTAAGAGGGGAATCCTATAATTCACCCCTCCACTTT
j_gene: TRBJ2-1; v_gene: TRBV7-9; d_gene: TRBD2; abundance: once; CDR3aa: CASSLVGGTYNEQFF; CDR3nt: TGTGCCAGCAGCTTAGTGGGGGGGACCTACAATGAGCAGTTCTTC
j_gene: TRBJ2-3; v_gene: TRBV15; d_gene: TRBD2; abundance: .; CDR3aa: CATSRGTSGGAKADTQYF; CDR3nt: TGTGCCACCAGCAGAGGGACTAGCGGGGGGGCCAAGGCAGATACGCAGTATTTT
j_gene: TRBJ2-1; v_gene: TRBV5-6; d_gene: .; abundance: .; CDR3aa: CASSLSPSYNEQFF; CDR3nt: TGTGCCAGCAGCTTATCACCGTCCTACAATGAGCAGTTCTTC
j_gene: TRBJ2-3; v_gene: TRBV2; d_gene: TRBD2; abundance: .; CDR3aa: CASSVRPAGVPADTQYF; CDR3nt: TGTGCCAGCAGCGTACGTCCCGCGGGGGTACCGGCAGATACGCAGTATTTT
j_gene: TRBJ1-2; v_gene: TRBV5-4; d_gene: .; abundance: .; CDR3aa: CASSLPPPVDYGYTF; CDR3nt: TGTGCCAGCAGCTTGCCCCCACCTGTAGACTATGGCTACACCTTC
j_gene: TRBJ2-7; v_gene: TRBV6-5; d_gene: .; abundance: .; CDR3aa: CASSYRQGLREQYF; CDR3nt: TGTGCCAGCAGTTACCGCCAGGGGTTGCGGGAGCAGTACTTC
j_gene: TRBJ2-3; v_gene: TRBV21-1; d_gene: .; abundance: .; CDR3aa: CASSTGRGVDTQYF; CDR3nt: TGTGCCAGCAGCACGGGGCGGGGGGTGGATACGCAGTATTTT
j_gene: TRBJ2-7; v_gene: TRBV5-1; d_gene: .; abundance: .; CDR3aa: CASSLMRDIGDEQYF; CDR3nt: TGCGCCAGCAGCTTAATGCGGGACATTGGGGACGAGCAGTACTTC
j_gene: TRBJ1-4; v_gene: TRBV28; d_gene: .; abundance: .; CDR3aa: CASTRRYREKLFF; CDR3nt: TGTGCCAGCACCCGGCGGTACAGGGAAAAACTGTTTTTT
j_gene: TRBJ2-7; v_gene: TRBV4-3; d_gene: .; abundance: .; CDR3aa: CASSPSGGYEQYF; CDR3nt: TGCGCCAGCAGCCCCTCCGGGGGCTACGAGCAGTACTTC
j_gene: TRBJ2-3; v_gene: TRBV5-1; d_gene: TRBD1; abundance: .; CDR3aa: CASSARTGATDTQYF; CDR3nt: TGCGCCAGCAGCGCCCGGACAGGGGCCACAGATACGCAGTATTTT
j_gene: TRBJ2-4; v_gene: TRBV2; d_gene: .; abundance: .; CDR3aa: CASRDTGAKNIQYF; CDR3nt: TGTGCCAGCAGGGATACAGGGGCCAAAAACATTCAGTACTTC
j_gene: TRBJ1-2; v_gene: TRBV28; d_gene: TRBD1; abundance: .; CDR3aa: CASSSKDRRDRVFLYYGYTF; CDR3nt: TGTGCCAGCAGTTCTAAGGATCGCCGGGACAGGGTTTTTCTGTACTATGGCTACACCTTC
j_gene: TRBJ2-7; v_gene: TRBV4-1; d_gene: .; abundance: .; CDR3aa: CASSSAGSPYEQYF; CDR3nt: TGCGCCAGCAGCTCCGCGGGCAGCCCCTACGAGCAGTACTTC
j_gene: TRBJ1-6; v_gene: TRBV2; d_gene: .; abundance: few; CDR3aa: CASSEGGEVEPPLHF; CDR3nt: TGTGCCAGCAGTGAAGGGGGAGAGGTGGAGCCACCCCTCCACTTT
j_gene: TRBJ1-3; v_gene: TRBV28; d_gene: .; abundance: .; CDR3aa: CASSWPGPRSGNTIYF; CDR3nt: TGTGCCAGCAGTTGGCCAGGGCCCCGCTCTGGAAACACCATATATTTT
j_gene: TRBJ2-1; v_gene: TRBV5-6; d_gene: TRBD1; abundance: .; CDR3aa: CASSPPGQGQNEQFF; CDR3nt: TGTGCCAGCAGTCCCCCGGGACAGGGGCAAAATGAGCAGTTCTTC
j_gene: TRBJ2-3; v_gene: TRBV30; d_gene: .; abundance: .; CDR3aa: CAWSVRAQTGTDTQYF; CDR3nt: TGTGCCTGGAGTGTGCGGGCACAAACTGGGACAGATACGCAGTATTTT
j_gene: TRBJ1-4; v_gene: TRBV5-8; d_gene: .; abundance: .; CDR3aa: CASSPEGVSDEKLFF; CDR3nt: TGTGCCAGCAGCCCGGAGGGGGTATCTGATGAAAAACTGTTTTTT
j_gene: TRBJ1-1; v_gene: TRBV7-3; d_gene: TRBD1; abundance: .; CDR3aa: CASSSARGTEAFF; CDR3nt: TGTGCCAGCAGCTCAGCCAGGGGGACTGAAGCTTTCTTT
j_gene: TRBJ2-4; v_gene: TRBV27; d_gene: TRBD2; abundance: .; CDR3aa: CASSPKASGRLPSRINIQYF; CDR3nt: TGTGCCAGCAGCCCAAAGGCTAGCGGACGACTCCCCTCCCGGATAAACATTCAGTACTTC
j_gene: TRBJ1-2; v_gene: TRBV15; d_gene: TRBD1; abundance: few; CDR3aa: CATSRDQTWDRPYTF; CDR3nt: TGTGCCACCAGCAGAGATCAAACGTGGGACAGACCCTACACCTTC
j_gene: TRBJ1-5; v_gene: TRBV19; d_gene: .; abundance: .; CDR3aa: CASSIGGKGQKPQHF; CDR3nt: TGTGCCAGTAGTATAGGAGGGAAAGGGCAGAAGCCCCAGCATTTT
j_gene: TRBJ2-7; v_gene: TRBV7-9; d_gene: TRBD1; abundance: .; CDR3aa: CASSSDRGVPFPYEQYF; CDR3nt: TGTGCCAGCAGCTCCGACAGGGGAGTACCCTTCCCTTACGAGCAGTACTTC
j_gene: TRBJ1-6; v_gene: TRBV10-3; d_gene: .; abundance: .; CDR3aa: CAIMYGGSPLHF; CDR3nt: TGTGCCATCATGTATGGGGGTTCACCCCTCCACTTT
j_gene: TRBJ2-7; v_gene: TRBV5-6; d_gene: .; abundance: .; CDR3aa: CASSFRFGEQYF; CDR3nt: TGTGCCAGCAGCTTTAGGTTTGGGGAGCAGTACTTC
j_gene: TRBJ2-3; v_gene: TRBV28; d_gene: .; abundance: .; CDR3aa: CASSFPRWGRADTQYF; CDR3nt: TGTGCCAGCAGTTTCCCCCGTTGGGGACGGGCAGATACGCAGTATTTT
j_gene: TRBJ2-1; v_gene: TRBV14; d_gene: TRBD1; abundance: .; CDR3aa: CASSQGGQGSFYNEQFF; CDR3nt: TGTGCCAGCAGCCAAGGGGGACAGGGGAGCTTCTACAATGAGCAGTTCTTC
j_gene: TRBJ2-1; v_gene: TRBV27; d_gene: TRBD2; abundance: .; CDR3aa: CASSLSGSGENEQFF; CDR3nt: TGTGCCAGCAGTTTATCTGGCAGCGGGGAGAATGAGCAGTTCTTC
j_gene: TRBJ1-1; v_gene: TRBV7-6; d_gene: .; abundance: .; CDR3aa: CASSLDPGSMNTEAFF; CDR3nt: TGTGCCAGCAGCTTAGATCCAGGGTCTATGAACACTGAAGCTTTCTTT
j_gene: TRBJ1-2; v_gene: TRBV19; d_gene: TRBD1; abundance: few; CDR3aa: CASSAGSGARDRGNYDGYTF; CDR3nt: TGTGCCAGTAGTGCAGGCTCCGGTGCCCGGGACAGGGGTAACTATGATGGCTACACCTTC
j_gene: TRBJ2-5; v_gene: TRBV19; d_gene: .; abundance: .; CDR3aa: CASSKGQETQYF; CDR3nt: TGTGCCAGTAGTAAGGGCCAAGAGACCCAGTACTTC
j_gene: TRBJ2-1; v_gene: TRBV6-1; d_gene: .; abundance: .; CDR3aa: CASSEWKGDNEQFF; CDR3nt: TGTGCCAGCAGTGAATGGAAGGGTGACAATGAGCAGTTCTTC
j_gene: TRBJ2-3; v_gene: TRBV2; d_gene: .; abundance: .; CDR3aa: CASSGWGDTQYF; CDR3nt: TGTGCCAGCAGTGGATGGGGGGATACGCAGTATTTT
j_gene: TRBJ2-3; v_gene: TRBV19; d_gene: .; abundance: .; CDR3aa: CASSIERDTQYF; CDR3nt: TGTGCCAGTAGTATTGAGAGAGATACGCAGTATTTT
j_gene: TRBJ1-4; v_gene: TRBV2; d_gene: .; abundance: .; CDR3aa: CASRGGVGEKLFF; CDR3nt: TGTGCCAGCAGGGGGGGCGTGGGCGAAAAACTGTTTTTT
j_gene: TRBJ1-5; v_gene: TRBV2; d_gene: TRBD1; abundance: .; CDR3aa: CASSWPGQDSSNQPQHF; CDR3nt: TGCGCCAGCAGTTGGCCGGGACAGGATAGTAGCAATCAGCCCCAGCATTTT
j_gene: TRBJ2-5; v_gene: TRBV4-3; d_gene: TRBD2; abundance: .; CDR3aa: CASSQASGGEETQYF; CDR3nt: TGCGCCAGCAGCCAGGCTAGCGGGGGGGAAGAGACCCAGTACTTC
j_gene: TRBJ2-7; v_gene: TRBV10-3; d_gene: .; abundance: .; CDR3aa: CAISGAGVNEQYF; CDR3nt: TGTGCCATCAGTGGGGCAGGGGTGAACGAGCAGTACTTC
j_gene: TRBJ2-7; v_gene: TRBV2; d_gene: TRBD1; abundance: .; CDR3aa: CASSVPGQIYYEQYF; CDR3nt: TGTGCCAGCAGTGTCCCGGGACAGATCTACTACGAGCAGTACTTC
j_gene: TRBJ1-3; v_gene: TRBV13; d_gene: .; abundance: .; CDR3aa: CASSRQPSGNTIYF; CDR3nt: TGTGCCAGCAGCCGACAGCCCTCTGGAAACACCATATATTTT
j_gene: TRBJ1-4; v_gene: TRBV4-3; d_gene: .; abundance: .; CDR3aa: CASSRDLNEKLFF; CDR3nt: TGCGCCAGCAGCCGGGATCTTAATGAAAAACTGTTTTTT
j_gene: TRBJ2-7; v_gene: TRBV7-2; d_gene: .; abundance: .; CDR3aa: CASSSPPRPYEQYF; CDR3nt: TGTGCCAGCAGCTCACCTCCGCGTCCCTACGAGCAGTACTTC
j_gene: TRBJ1-2; v_gene: TRBV19; d_gene: .; abundance: .; CDR3aa: CASSHGGGPGYGYTF; CDR3nt: TGTGCCAGTAGTCACGGGGGGGGGCCGGGCTATGGCTACACCTTC
j_gene: TRBJ1-2; v_gene: TRBV11-2; d_gene: .; abundance: .; CDR3aa: CASSLDQTSGYGYTF; CDR3nt: TGTGCCAGCAGCTTAGACCAGACCTCCGGGTATGGCTACACCTTC
j_gene: TRBJ2-5; v_gene: TRBV10-3; d_gene: .; abundance: .; CDR3aa: CAISEWEETQYF; CDR3nt: TGTGCCATCAGTGAATGGGAGGAGACCCAGTACTTC
j_gene: TRBJ1-6; v_gene: TRBV6-4; d_gene: .; abundance: .; CDR3aa: CASSDPDNSPLHF; CDR3nt: TGTGCCAGCAGTGATCCCGATAATTCACCCCTCCACTTT
j_gene: TRBJ1-6; v_gene: TRBV5-6; d_gene: .; abundance: .; CDR3aa: CASSFGGSSYNSPLHF; CDR3nt: TGTGCCAGCAGCTTTGGGGGGAGCTCCTATAATTCACCCCTCCACTTT
j_gene: TRBJ2-5; v_gene: TRBV5-6; d_gene: .; abundance: .; CDR3aa: CASSLERFPETQYF; CDR3nt: TGTGCCAGCAGCTTGGAAAGGTTCCCAGAGACCCAGTACTTC